The 26 T cell receptor beta chains below come from one sample, sequenced in a study of blood T cell repertoires in COVID-19. Sequencing used immunoSEQ multiplex PCR; TCRdb keeps in-frame clones, though not all of them. The top ten hold roughly 1.6% of the sample, which has 400,000 or so clones, about 88% seen once. The sequenced material came from peripheral blood. Receptors originate from a woman aged 40 to 50 with COVID-19, enrolled during active disease.

The genes are TRBV7-2 and TRBJ2-3; TRBD1 agrees at 10 bases. Trimming took 6 bases from V and 5 from J; bases not matched to a gene: 8. Germline CDR1 and CDR2: SGHTA and FQGNSA. The CDR3 contains 15 residues. Here the CDR3 DNA reads TGTGCCAGCAGTTCTTACGGACAGGGGGGAGATACGCAGTATTTT. It encodes CASSSYGQGGDTQYF.

In DNA form, the CDR3 reads TGTGCCAGTAGTATAGCCAGGACAGGACTTAGCAATCAGCCCCAGCATTTT. It is translated as CASSIARTGLSNQPQHF. This chain connects TRBV19 to TRBJ1-5, with 7 nucleotides matching TRBD1. The CDR3 consists of 17 residues. Per germline, CDR1 LNHDA and CDR2 SQIVND (reference sequence). J was trimmed by 0 bases and V by 1 base; bases with no gene match: 6.

The genes are TRBV30 and TRBJ1-1, with D unclear. Germline lookup yields CDR1 GTSNPN and CDR2 SVGIG (reference sequence). CDR3 length: 12 amino acids. Trimming pared 0 bases from V and 5 bases from J, leaving 7 bases between. The CDR3 here is CAWSVAGTEAFF. For the CDR3, the DNA is TGTGCCTGGAGTGTGGCGGGGACTGAAGCTTTCTTT.

The gene calls are TRBV18 and TRBJ1-5; weak D call: TRBD1 (6 bases). The germline V gene encodes CDR1 KGHSH and CDR2 LQKENI. Trimming removed 2 bases from V and 5 bases from J, with 13 bases in between. This CDR3 is built from 15 residues. CDR3 loop: CASSPTQDSHQPQHF. CDR3 sequence (DNA): TGTGCCAGCTCACCAACCCAGGACAGCCATCAGCCCCAGCATTTT.

The chain is built from TRBV7-2 and TRBJ2-6; perhaps TRBD2 as D (6 bases). CDR1 and CDR2 from the germline V gene are SGHTA and FQGNSA. V gave up 5 bases and J gave up 1 base, with 9 bases separating them. The CDR3 covers 15 residues. CDR3 coding DNA: TGTGCCAGCAGCCGTGGGACTTCTGGGGCCAACGTCCTGACTTTC. It translates to CASSRGTSGANVLTF.

V gene TRBV2 combines with J gene TRBJ2-3, with 8 nucleotides matching TRBD1. Germline loops: CDR1 SNHLY, CDR2 FYNNEI. The CDR3 is 15 amino acids. The J segment lost 2 bases and the V segment lost 2 bases, leaving 3 bases of the junction unmatched. For the CDR3, the DNA is TGTGCCAGCAGTGAAAGGGACAGGACCACAGATACGCAGTATTTT. Translated, it gives CASSERDRTTDTQYF.

This clone was observed a single time. This sequence joins TRBV30 and TRBJ1-1; possibly TRBD1 for D (6 bases). The germline V gene encodes CDR1 GTSNPN and CDR2 SVGIG (reference sequence). Trimming stripped 5 bases from V and 4 bases from J, with 17 bases between. The CDR3 totals 14 residues. CDR3 loop: CAWGYTGIVTEAFF. CDR3 coding DNA: TGTGCCTGGGGATACACAGGGATTGTCACTGAAGCTTTCTTT.

This rearrangement joins TRBV12-3 or TRBV12-4 to TRBJ1-1; 7 bases align to TRBD1. The V segment lost 7 bases and the J segment 6 bases; nucleotides outside the gene matches: 8. The CDR3 length is 13 residues. The CDR3 spells CASTRTDRAEAFF. CDR3 in DNA: TGTGCCAGCACTAGAACCGACAGGGCTGAAGCTTTCTTT.

This sequence joins TRBV23-1 and TRBJ1-3; D remains ambiguous. TRBV23-1 belongs to the ORF category, with a function that is uncertain. Trimming cost V 8 bases and J 4 bases, with 12 bases left between them. This CDR3 is built from 13 residues. CDR3: CASLEVWGNTIYF. In DNA form, the CDR3 reads TGCGCCAGCCTTGAGGTTTGGGGAAACACCATATATTTT.

The chain employs TRBV28 and TRBJ2-1; no firm D call. The CDR3 spans 14 residues. Germline CDR1 and CDR2: MDHEN and SYDVKM. The germline V and J ends were trimmed by 8 bases and 4 bases, with 15 bases remaining between them. The DNA of the CDR3 is TGTGCCAGCGGTAACATTCTGCCATACAATGAGCAGTTCTTC. Its translation is CASGNILPYNEQFF.

CDR3 protein: CASSKAQENTEAFF. CDR3 sequence (DNA): TGTGCCAGCAGCAAGGCACAGGAGAACACTGAAGCTTTCTTT. V is TRBV21-1 and J is TRBJ1-1; TRBD1 is taken as the D call from the table, unchecked against the DNA. TRBV21-1 has pseudogene status. CDR3 size: 14 residues.

The gene calls are TRBV5-1 and TRBJ2-7; D not certain. The CDR3 extends over 16 amino acids. Germline-derived CDR1 and CDR2 are SGHRS and YFSETQ. V lost 0 bases and J 3 bases, leaving 16 bases between the germline ends. The CDR3 nucleotides are TGCGCCAGCAGCTTGGATCCCCCAGCGATGAGCTACGAGCAGTACTTC. Amino acids: CASSLDPPAMSYEQYF.

The J gene is TRBJ1-2, the V gene TRBV25-1; TRBD1 matches 8 bases. Germline CDR1 MGHDK, CDR2 SYGVNS. After removal of 2 bases from V and 3 bases from J, the junction contained 2 bases not matched to a gene. The CDR3 extends over 14 amino acids. The CDR3 sequence: CASSEPGGDYGYTF. The CDR3 coding sequence is TGTGCCAGCAGTGAACCAGGGGGCGACTATGGCTACACCTTC.

The chain joins TRBV28 to TRBJ1-6, with D possibly being TRBD1 (6 bases). V was cut by 6 bases and J by 2 bases, with 17 bases left in between. The germline gives CDR1 MDHEN, CDR2 SYDVKM. This CDR3 spans 17 amino acids. CDR3 residues: CASSSGQGSTYNSPLHF. DNA for the CDR3: TGTGCCAGCAGCTCTGGGCAGGGGTCAACCTATAATTCACCCCTCCACTTT.

V usage is TRBV9 and J usage is TRBJ1-5; D gene ambiguous. The germline gives CDR1 SGDLS, CDR2 YYNGEE. Trimming left V 3 bases short and J 2 bases short, with 12 bases between. The length of the CDR3 is 15 residues. The CDR3 loop is CASSGGSAGNQPQHF. CDR3 bases: TGTGCCAGCAGCGGAGGCTCGGCCGGCAATCAGCCCCAGCATTTT.

The chain joins TRBV5-4 to TRBJ2-2; D call uncertain. CDR1 is SGHNT and CDR2 is YYREEE in the germline V gene (reference sequence). This CDR3 region has 15 residues. Trimming took 2 bases from V and 7 from J, leaving 15 bases between them. The CDR3 coding sequence is TGTGCCAGCAGCTTCGGCAGAGGTGTGGTCGGGGAGCTGTTTTTT. Translating it yields CASSFGRGVVGELFF.

This chain links TRBV12-3 or TRBV12-4 with TRBJ2-1; D not resolved. The CDR3 consists of 11 residues. V was shortened by 6 bases and J by 8 bases, with 8 bases between the two germline ends. CDR3 nucleotides: TGTGCCAGCAGATCGGTCCATGAGCAGTTCTTC. The encoded protein is CASRSVHEQFF.

The chain employs TRBV18 and TRBJ1-1; D is unclear. With 6 bases removed from V and 0 bases from J, the gap between germline ends came to 8 bases. The CDR3 is made up of 13 amino acids. Per the germline V gene, CDR1 is KGHSH and CDR2 is LQKENI. The CDR3 DNA reads TGTGCCAGCTCCGACGGGGTGAACACTGAAGCTTTCTTT. This sequence encodes CASSDGVNTEAFF.

The chain has TRBV6-2 or TRBV6-3 and TRBJ1-2; D gene ambiguous. Germline V CDR1 and CDR2: MNHEY, SVGEGT. This CDR3 is built from 14 residues. Trimming cost V 5 bases and J 3 bases, with 13 bases left between them. In DNA form, the CDR3 reads TGTGCCAGCAGTCCGCGGGTATCCTACTATGGCTACACCTTC. Encoded protein: CASSPRVSYYGYTF.

The V gene is TRBV6-5, the J gene TRBJ2-3, with 8 bases fitting TRBD1. Trimming removed 6 bases from V and 3 bases from J; junction bases left unmatched: 5. Germline-derived CDR1 and CDR2 are MNHEY and SVGAGI. The CDR3 runs to 14 residues. The CDR3 DNA sequence: TGTGCCAGCAGCTTAGGACAGGGAACAGATACGCAGTATTTT. Its translation is CASSLGQGTDTQYF.

The chain employs TRBV6-4 and TRBJ2-3, with 10 positions matching TRBD1. The V segment lost 0 bases and the J segment 4 bases; nucleotides outside the gene matches: 1. The CDR3 totals 15 residues. The germline V gene has CDR1 MRHNA and CDR2 SNTAGT. The CDR3, as DNA: TGTGCCAGCAGTGACTCGACAGGGGGCGCAGATACGCAGTATTTT. As protein: CASSDSTGGADTQYF.

This sequence joins TRBV6-5 and TRBJ2-7; tentative D call: TRBD1 (6 bases). Germline V gene sequence: CDR1 MNHEY, CDR2 SVGAGI. V was pared by 5 bases and J by 1 base, with 9 bases between. There are 13 residues in the CDR3. CDR3 nucleotide sequence: TGTGCCAGCAGTCGGACAGTTTCCTACGAGCAGTACTTC. Translating gives CASSRTVSYEQYF.

The chain employs TRBV18 and TRBJ1-5; 8 positions agree with TRBD1. CDR1 and CDR2 from the germline V gene are KGHSH and LQKENI. The CDR3 has 13 amino acids. V trimming: 6 bases; J trimming: 3 bases; junction bases outside the gene matches: 1. CDR3 in DNA: TGTGCCAGCTCCCAGGGGGCCAATCAGCCCCAGCATTTT. Translation: CASSQGANQPQHF.

V gene TRBV29-1 combines with J gene TRBJ2-5; 11 bases line up with TRBD1. Germline V gene sequence: CDR1 SQVTM, CDR2 ANQGSEA. Unmatched junction bases numbered 3, after V lost 6 bases and J lost 0 bases. The CDR3 runs 14 residues. CDR3 nucleotides: TGCAGCGTGGAGGACAGGGGGCACCAAGAGACCCAGTACTTC. It translates to CSVEDRGHQETQYF.

The J gene is TRBJ2-2, the V gene TRBV6-5, with D possibly being TRBD2 (7 bases). CDR3 size: 15 residues. The germline V gene has CDR1 MNHEY and CDR2 SVGAGI. The V end was cut by 7 bases, the J end by 2 bases, with 14 bases between. CDR3 residues: CASTWGGPNTGELFF. The CDR3, as DNA: TGTGCCAGCACCTGGGGGGGCCCTAACACCGGGGAGCTGTTTTTT.

This chain uses TRBV6-2 or TRBV6-3 with TRBJ1-1; D might be TRBD1 (5 bases). This CDR3 comprises 17 residues. Germline V gene lookup returns CDR1 MNHEY and CDR2 SVGEGT. Between the trimmed V and J ends, which lost 2 bases and 3 bases, there was a span of 19 bases. CDR3 coding DNA: TGTGCCAGCAGTTACATCCAGGGACTGGCGAGGGACACTGAAGCTTTCTTT. Protein sequence: CASSYIQGLARDTEAFF.